These T cell receptor beta chains were read from a single sample in a study of T cells after posttransplantation cyclophosphamide. Only in-frame clones appear in the TCRdb table, and some are missing; sequencing was by immunoSEQ multiplex PCR. Among approximately 17,000 clones listed, almost 95% were seen once. The sequencing here drew on CD4+ T cells sorted from blood, taken after allogeneic stem cell transplant with posttransplant cyclophosphamide. All receptors come from a male patient aged 60-70 years who received an allogeneic stem cell transplant from a related donor and was CMV-positive. These T cells may partly come from the graft donor. Each CDR3 is given with its conserved first and last residue. Each record gives: D gene, V gene, J gene, clone size, CDR3 protein, CDR3 DNA. D genes are given only for firm matches. Expanded clones get a size class; other rows say once, few or many, or leave the size out.

>NA|TRBV7-3|TRBJ2-2|NA
CASSLLIQNTGELFF
TGTGCCAGCAGCTTACTAATACAGAACACCGGGGAGCTGTTCTTT
>NA|TRBV2|TRBJ2-7|NA
CASSYFYEQYF
TGTGCCAGCAGTTACTTCTACGAGCAGTACTTC
>NA|TRBV7-2|TRBJ1-5|NA
CASSLLGSREQPQHF
TGTGCCAGCAGCTTATTGGGGAGTCGGGAACAGCCCCAGCATTTT
>TRBD1|TRBV7-3|TRBJ2-5|NA
CASSRQGAETQYF
TGTGCCAGCAGCCGCCAGGGGGCAGAGACCCAGTACTTC
>TRBD1|TRBV6-5|TRBJ2-2|NA
CASNRGNTGELFF
TGTGCCAGTAACAGGGGGAACACCGGGGAGCTGTTTTTT
>NA|TRBV6-1|TRBJ2-5|NA
CASSIQRETQYF
TGTGCCAGCAGTATTCAACGGGAGACCCAGTACTTC
>NA|TRBV6-4|TRBJ1-2|NA
CASRGSTAEGYTF
TGTGCCAGCAGGGGGAGCACCGCCGAAGGCTACACCTTC
>TRBD1|TRBV29-1|TRBJ2-1|once
CSVLRGTGNYNEQFF
TGCAGCGTGCTGCGTGGGACAGGAAATTACAATGAGCAGTTCTTC
>TRBD1|TRBV4-1|TRBJ1-2|NA
CASSMGQATGGYTF
TGCGCCAGCAGCATGGGACAGGCAACGGGTGGCTACACCTTC
>TRBD1|TRBV4-2|TRBJ1-2|once
CASSQDRTGDYTF
TGTGCCAGCAGCCAAGATAGGACAGGGGACTACACCTTC
>NA|TRBV13|TRBJ2-1|NA
CASSLGPRDSRGDNEQFF
TGTGCCAGCAGCTTGGGCCCTAGGGACTCCCGAGGGGACAATGAGCAGTTCTTC
>NA|TRBV18|TRBJ2-7|NA
CASSPVRGQSSYEQYF
TGTGCCAGCTCACCCGTGCGGGGGCAAAGCTCCTACGAGCAGTACTTC
>TRBD1|TRBV4-3|TRBJ1-1|NA
CASSQDRGGRGEAFF
TGCGCCAGCAGCCAGGACAGGGGGGGTCGGGGTGAAGCTTTCTTT
>TRBD1|TRBV28|TRBJ2-3|NA
CASTTDRGTADTQYF
TGTGCCAGCACTACCGACAGGGGAACGGCAGATACGCAGTATTTT
>TRBD1|TRBV23-1|TRBJ2-1|NA
CASSQSKLKTGSYNEQFF
TGCGCCAGCAGTCAATCGAAACTAAAGACAGGGTCCTACAATGAGCAGTTCTTC
>TRBD2|TRBV11-3|TRBJ2-5|NA
CASSSESAGGLETQYF
TGTGCCAGCAGCTCCGAATCAGCGGGGGGGTTAGAGACCCAGTACTTC
>TRBD1|TRBV5-1|TRBJ2-7|NA
CASSLGAGGTAEGQYF
TGCGCCAGCAGCCTTGGGGCAGGGGGCACCGCTGAGGGGCAGTACTTC
>NA|TRBV7-3|TRBJ2-3|NA
CASSLDFSDTQYF
TGTGCCAGCAGCCTGGACTTCTCAGATACGCAGTATTTT
>TRBD1|TRBV18|TRBJ2-7|once
CASSATGREQYF
TGTGCCAGCTCCGCGACAGGGCGCGAGCAGTACTTC
>TRBD2|TRBV9|TRBJ2-1|NA
CASSVASGGKNNEQFF
TGTGCCAGCAGCGTAGCTAGCGGGGGCAAGAACAATGAGCAGTTCTTC
>TRBD2|TRBV18|TRBJ2-3|once
CASSRASGGASDTQYF
TGTGCCAGCTCACGTGCTAGCGGGGGGGCATCAGATACGCAGTATTTT
>TRBD1|TRBV28|TRBJ1-2|NA
CASSPVRTGGGYGYTF
TGTGCCAGCAGTCCCGTTAGGACAGGGGGCGGGTATGGCTACACCTTC
>NA|TRBV2|TRBJ2-3|NA
CASSESYTQYF
TGTGCCAGCAGTGAGAGCTATACGCAGTATTTT
>TRBD2|TRBV5-1|TRBJ2-1|NA
CASSTVAGVYNEQFF
TGCGCCAGCAGCACCGTAGCGGGGGTCTACAATGAGCAGTTCTTC
>TRBD2|TRBV7-8|TRBJ2-4|NA
CASSFQSGGENIQYF
TGTGCCAGCAGCTTTCAAAGCGGGGGGGAAAACATTCAGTACTTC
>TRBD2|TRBV27|TRBJ2-3|once
CASSLWASGSTDTQYF
TGTGCCAGCAGTTTATGGGCTAGCGGAAGCACAGATACGCAGTATTTT
>TRBD1|TRBV29-1|TRBJ1-1|NA
CSVNRGPTEAFF
TGCAGCGTCAACAGGGGGCCCACTGAAGCTTTCTTT
>NA|TRBV5-5|TRBJ2-1|once
CASSLAGNNEQFF
TGTGCCAGCAGCTTGGCAGGGAACAATGAGCAGTTCTTC
>NA|TRBV4-2|TRBJ1-5|NA
CGSSQDGGQINQPQHF
TGTGGCAGCAGCCAAGATGGCGGACAAATAAATCAGCCCCAGCATTTT
>TRBD1|TRBV7-8|TRBJ1-3|NA
CASSPGTGRSGNTIYF
TGTGCCAGCAGCCCCGGGACAGGGCGCTCTGGAAACACCATATATTTT
>NA|TRBV19|TRBJ1-1|NA
CATQVRVNTEAFF
TGTGCCACCCAAGTGAGAGTGAACACTGAAGCTTTCTTT
>NA|TRBV30|TRBJ2-5|NA
CAWGPKETQYF
TGTGCCTGGGGGCCCAAAGAGACCCAGTACTTC